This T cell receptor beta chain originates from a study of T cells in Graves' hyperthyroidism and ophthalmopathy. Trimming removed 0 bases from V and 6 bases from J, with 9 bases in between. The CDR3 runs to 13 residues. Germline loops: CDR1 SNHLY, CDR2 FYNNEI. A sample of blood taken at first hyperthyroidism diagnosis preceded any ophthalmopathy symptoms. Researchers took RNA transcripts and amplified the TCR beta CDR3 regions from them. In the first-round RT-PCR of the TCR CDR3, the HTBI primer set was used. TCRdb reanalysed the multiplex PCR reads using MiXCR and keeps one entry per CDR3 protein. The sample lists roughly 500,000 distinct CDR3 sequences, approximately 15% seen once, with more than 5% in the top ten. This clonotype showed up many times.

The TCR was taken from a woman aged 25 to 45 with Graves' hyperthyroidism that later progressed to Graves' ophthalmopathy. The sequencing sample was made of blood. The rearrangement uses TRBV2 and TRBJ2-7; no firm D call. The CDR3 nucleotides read TGTGCCAGCAGTGAAGCATCTATTCGCGAGCAGTACTTC. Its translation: CASSEASIREQYF.